A single sample is the source of the 19 T cell receptor beta chains below, sequenced in a study of blood T cell repertoires in COVID-19. Generated by immunoSEQ multiplex PCR, the TCRdb table keeps only in-frame clones and is missing some. The sample records 150,000 or so clones, just over 85% being singletons. The sequenced material came from peripheral blood. Receptors were obtained from a woman in her fifties or sixties with acute or convalescent COVID-19.

The chain recombines TRBV5-1 with TRBJ2-7; 12 positions match TRBD2. The CDR3 sequence is 18 residues long. The ends lost 2 bases at V and 1 base at J; junction bases unmatched: 10. Per germline, CDR1 SGHRS and CDR2 YFSETQ. The CDR3 here is CASSFPPSGGAHSYEQYF. The CDR3 coding sequence is TGCGCCAGCAGCTTCCCTCCTAGCGGGGGGGCACATTCCTACGAGCAGTACTTC.

The chain employs TRBV7-2 and TRBJ2-4; TRBD2 agrees at 14 bases. The germline CDR1 and CDR2 sequences are SGHTA and FQGNSA. CDR3 size: 19 residues. Trimming at V came to 5 bases and at J to 0 bases, leaving 9 bases not matched to a gene. The CDR3 protein is CASSPRLAGGPLAKNIQYF. The CDR3 coding sequence is TGTGCCAGCAGCCCTCGACTAGCGGGGGGGCCGTTAGCCAAAAACATTCAGTACTTC. The whole variable domain, remainder taken from reference TRBV7-2 and TRBJ2-4, is GAGVSQSPSNKVTEKGKDVELRCDPISGHTALYWYRQSLGQGLEFLIYFQGNSAPDKSGLPSDRFSAERTGGSVSTLTIQRTQQEDSAVYLCASSPRLAGGPLAKNIQYFGAGTRLSVL.

This sequence joins TRBV6-4 and TRBJ2-1; TRBD2 agrees at 7 bases. CDR3 size: 15 residues. The J segment lost 7 bases and the V segment lost 3 bases, leaving 9 bases of the junction unmatched. Germline-derived CDR1 and CDR2 are MRHNA and SNTAGT. CDR3 in amino acids: CASSEMAGVGNEQFF. CDR3 DNA sequence: TGTGCCAGCAGTGAGATGGCGGGGGTCGGGAATGAGCAGTTCTTC.

This chain connects TRBV28 to TRBJ1-1, with a possible D match to TRBD1 (6 bases). There are 13 residues in the CDR3. Germline V CDR1 and CDR2: MDHEN, SYDVKM. V was trimmed by 6 bases and J by 6 bases, leaving 14 bases between them. CDR3 in amino acids: CASRATGSAEAFF. The CDR3 DNA is TGTGCCAGCAGAGCAACAGGGAGCGCTGAAGCTTTCTTT.

The V and J genes are TRBV15 and TRBJ1-4, with D uncertain. The CDR3 covers 14 residues. From germline, CDR1 is LNHNV and CDR2 YYDKDF (reference sequence). Trimming shortened V by 1 base and J by 0 bases, and 3 bases separated the two germline ends. The CDR3 bases are TGTGCCACCAGCAGAGCCACAACTAATGAAAAACTGTTTTTT. This codes for CATSRATTNEKLFF.

Concerning this clone: The junction and the germline gene differ at one end; a read error may be behind it. This chain joins TRBV5-4 and TRBJ2-3; tentative D call: TRBD2 (5 bases). There are 15 residues in the CDR3. Per germline, CDR1 SGHNT and CDR2 YYREEE (reference sequence). CDR3: CASSLPAPSTVTQYF. The CDR3 nucleotides read TGTGCCAGCAGCCTGCCGGCCCCTAGCACAGTTACGCAGTATTTT.

This chain uses TRBV10-1 with TRBJ2-3; possible D gene TRBD1, 6 bases. V was clipped by 8 bases and J by 2 bases, with 17 bases between them. This CDR3 region has 15 residues. Germline assignment: CDR1 WNHNN and CDR2 SYGVQD (reference sequence). Here the CDR3 DNA reads TGCGCCAGCCTCAACAGGGAAGGTGTCACAGATACGCAGTATTTT. Residues: CASLNREGVTDTQYF.

The chain recombines TRBV30 with TRBJ2-1, with 11 bases that match TRBD2. Germline CDR1 GTSNPN, CDR2 SVGIG (reference sequence). The CDR3 has 14 amino acids. The ends lost 4 bases at V and 5 bases at J; junction bases unmatched: 4. DNA for the CDR3: TGTGCCTGGAATTTAGCGGGGGGGCACAATGAGCAGTTCTTC. Translating gives CAWNLAGGHNEQFF.

The chain combines TRBV19 with TRBJ1-5, with 8 bases fitting TRBD1. Germline lookup yields CDR1 LNHDA and CDR2 SQIVND (reference sequence). V gave up 6 bases and J gave up 10 bases; unmatched junction bases: 2. This CDR3 is 11 amino acids long. The CDR3 reads CASRDREPQHF. DNA of the CDR3: TGTGCCAGTAGGGACAGGGAACCCCAGCATTTT.

The chain combines TRBV6-4 with TRBJ2-1; no clear D. The V and J ends lost 0 bases and 8 bases respectively, with 5 bases between them. The CDR3 contains 12 residues. CDR1 and CDR2 (germline): MRHNA, SNTAGT. CDR3 region: CASSDSGDEQFF. The CDR3 nucleotides read TGTGCCAGCAGTGACTCGGGCGATGAGCAGTTCTTC.

The J gene is TRBJ2-1, the V gene TRBV18; D uncertain. Germline assignment: CDR1 KGHSH and CDR2 LQKENI. The CDR3 spans 13 residues. V lost 3 bases to trimming and J lost 7 bases, with 10 bases between them. In DNA form, the CDR3 reads TGTGCCAGCTCACCTGGCAGGTCTAATGAGCAGTTCTTC. Protein: CASSPGRSNEQFF. Variable domain in full (rest from reference TRBV18 and TRBJ2-1): NAGVMQNPRHLVRRRGQEARLRCSPMKGHSHVYWYRQLPEEGLKFMVYLQKENIIDESGMPKERFSAEFPKEGPSILRIQQVVRGDSAAYFCASSPGRSNEQFFGPGTRLTVL.

The V call is TRBV28, the J call TRBJ2-3; TRBD2 matches 11 bases. V was clipped by 8 bases and J by 0 bases; unmatched bases: 13. CDR1 MDHEN and CDR2 SYDVKM come from the germline V gene. The CDR3 spans 18 residues. Here the CDR3 DNA reads TGTGCCAGCCATGGGTCCTTAGCGGGGGGGACTAGCACAGATACGCAGTATTTT. Translating it yields CASHGSLAGGTSTDTQYF.

J is TRBJ2-3 and V is TRBV7-2; D gene ambiguous. Trimming left V 1 base short and J 2 bases short, with 7 bases between. From germline, CDR1 is SGHTA and CDR2 FQGNSA. This CDR3 has 14 amino acids. The CDR3: CASSLDYYTDTQYF. The CDR3 nucleotides read TGTGCCAGCAGCTTAGACTACTACACAGATACGCAGTATTTT.

The chain carries TRBV5-1 and TRBJ1-1, with 7 bases aligning to TRBD1. The CDR3 runs 14 residues. Germline lookup yields CDR1 SGHRS and CDR2 YFSETQ. V trimming: 4 bases; J trimming: 7 bases; junction bases outside the gene matches: 10. As DNA, the CDR3 is TGCGCCAGCAGCCCCCAGGGGGTTTACGGTGAAGCTTTCTTT. Translated: CASSPQGVYGEAFF.

V is TRBV19 and J is TRBJ2-1; D gene ambiguous. Germline CDR1 LNHDA, CDR2 SQIVND (reference sequence). The CDR3 totals 13 residues. V lost 5 bases and J 6 bases, leaving 11 bases between the germline ends. CDR3 amino acids: CASSPFASNEQFF. The CDR3 nucleotides are TGTGCCAGTAGTCCCTTCGCTAGCAATGAGCAGTTCTTC.

The chain has TRBV11-3 and TRBJ1-2; D remains ambiguous. Trimming removed 3 bases from V and 1 base from J, with 9 bases in between. The CDR3 is 14 residues long. Germline CDR1 reads SGHNT; CDR2 reads YENEEA. CDR3: CASSFGGYNYGYTF. CDR3 DNA: TGTGCCAGCAGCTTCGGCGGATATAACTATGGCTACACCTTC. Combining the CDR3 with reference TRBV11-3 and TRBJ1-2 gives the whole variable domain EAGVVQSPRYKIIEKKQPVAFWCNPISGHNTLYWYLQNLGQGPELLIRYENEEAVDDSQLPKDRFSAERLKGVDSTLKIQPAELGDSAVYLCASSFGGYNYGYTFGSGTRLTVV.

The chain uses TRBV19 and TRBJ2-2; weak D call: TRBD1 (5 bases). This CDR3 contains 15 residues. Per the germline V gene, CDR1 is LNHDA and CDR2 is SQIVND (reference sequence). V was cut by 4 bases and J by 6 bases, with 15 bases left in between. CDR3 in DNA: TGTGCCAGTAGTACACAAAGGGGCGAGCCCGGGGAGCTGTTTTTT. Residues: CASSTQRGEPGELFF.

This clone was observed a single time. Germline is not matched at one junction end, which may reflect a read error. The gene calls are TRBV7-7 and TRBJ2-5; a possible D gene is TRBD2 (7 bases). The CDR3 contains 19 residues. The germline CDR1 and CDR2 sequences are SSHAT and FNYEAQ (reference sequence). CDR3 sequence (DNA): TGTGCTAGCAGCTTAGCGTTAACAAGGGGGAGGGTGTTTGGAGAGACCCAGTACTTC. This encodes CASSLALTRGRVFGETQYF.

CDR3 sequence (DNA): TGCGCCAGCAACCCACAGGGCCGCGGGGCCAACGTCCTGACTTTC. This gives the protein CASNPQGRGANVLTF. J is TRBJ2-6 and V is TRBV5-1; TRBD1 is a possible D gene (6 bases). The CDR3 contains 15 residues. The ends were cut back, 6 bases at V and 4 bases at J, with 14 bases in the middle. Germline values: CDR1 SGHRS, CDR2 YFSETQ.